The clone carrying this T cell receptor beta chain was detected many times. The antigen is unknown. The V gene lost 0 bases and the J gene lost 0 bases, with 8 bases spanning the gap. The CDR3 has 15 residues. Germline V CDR1 and CDR2: SGHKS, YYEKEE (reference sequence). The data stem from a study of regulatory T cells in long-lasting Graves disease. The sample's time point: newly diagnosed GD, antithyroid drugs for less than 3 months. Extracted PBMC RNA gave rise to the TCR library. CDR3-region Arm-PCR and iRepertoire HTBI primers produced the TCR beta libraries. TCRdb recomputed calls from the multiplex PCR reads with MiXCR, one row per CDR3 protein. The sample carries about 200,000 distinct CDR3 sequences, about 19% recorded once. Findings of the study overall: Persistent disease favored TRBV28, TRBJ1-2 and TRBJ2-5.

These data were likewise used in another study, on T cells in Graves' hyperthyroidism and ophthalmopathy. That work contributes: If no ophthalmopathy progression occurred within 18 months, Graves' hyperthyroidism was stable. The HTBI primer set drove a first-round RT-PCR of the TCR CDR3.

The gene calls are TRBV5-5 and TRBJ2-3; D could derive from TRBD1 or TRBD2 (6 bases each). Sample: peripheral blood mononuclear cells (PBMCs), taken at new diagnosis, from a patient treated with antithyroid drugs. This clonotype was obtained from a woman aged 30 to 39 with Graves disease. The CDR3 spells CASSLGGASTDTQYF. The CDR3 DNA sequence: TGTGCCAGCAGCTTGGGGGGGGCCAGCACAGATACGCAGTATTTT.